The sequence of this T cell receptor (beta chain) was determined in a study of early T cells in non-severe SARS-CoV-2 infection. As for the study in general: It was bulk RNA from unsorted whole blood that was sequenced, and the chains were unpaired.

This clonotype showed up many times. Unique molecular identifiers were affixed to single, distinct cDNA molecules. Each CDR3 protein gets one entry after TCRdb re-called the 5' RACE reads with MiXCR. The sample has about 70,000 distinct CDR3 sequences; 5% are singletons. The receptor's source is an adult who was a healthcare worker with PCR-confirmed SARS-CoV-2 infection or an uninfected control (not recorded which). Material: whole blood, obtained at baseline.

The CDR3 protein is CASSGGRDEKLFF. CDR3 in DNA: TGCGCCAGCAGTGGTGGCAGGGATGAAAAACTGTTTTTT. The chain is built from TRBV10-2 and TRBJ1-4; tentative D call: TRBD1 (5 bases). The CDR3 has 13 residues. Germline CDR1 and CDR2: WSHSY and SAAADI. Deletions cut 4 bases from V and 6 bases from J, with 9 bases between.